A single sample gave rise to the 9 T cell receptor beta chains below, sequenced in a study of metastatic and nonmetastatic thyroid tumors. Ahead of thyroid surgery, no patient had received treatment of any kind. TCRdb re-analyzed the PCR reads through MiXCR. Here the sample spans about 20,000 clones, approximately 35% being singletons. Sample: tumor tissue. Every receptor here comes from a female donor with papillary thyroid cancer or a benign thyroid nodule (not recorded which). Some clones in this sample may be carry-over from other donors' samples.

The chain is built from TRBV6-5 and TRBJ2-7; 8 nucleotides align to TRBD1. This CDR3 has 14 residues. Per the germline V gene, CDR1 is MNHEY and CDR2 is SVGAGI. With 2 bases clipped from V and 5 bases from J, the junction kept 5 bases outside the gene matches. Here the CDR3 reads CASSYRDRSDEQYF. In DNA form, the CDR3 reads TGTGCCAGCAGTTACCGGGACAGGTCGGACGAGCAGTACTTC.

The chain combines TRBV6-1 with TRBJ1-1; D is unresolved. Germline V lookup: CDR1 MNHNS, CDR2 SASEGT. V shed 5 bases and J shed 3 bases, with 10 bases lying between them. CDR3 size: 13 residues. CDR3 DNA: TGTGCCAGCAGTCCCAACACGGACACTGAAGCTTTCTTT. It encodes CASSPNTDTEAFF.

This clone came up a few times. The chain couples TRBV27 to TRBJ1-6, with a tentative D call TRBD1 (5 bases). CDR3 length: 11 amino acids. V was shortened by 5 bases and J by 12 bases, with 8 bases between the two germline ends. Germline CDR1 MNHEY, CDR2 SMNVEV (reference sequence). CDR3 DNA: TGTGCCAGCAGTGGGGGAGGACCCCTCCACTTT. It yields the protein CASSGGGPLHF.

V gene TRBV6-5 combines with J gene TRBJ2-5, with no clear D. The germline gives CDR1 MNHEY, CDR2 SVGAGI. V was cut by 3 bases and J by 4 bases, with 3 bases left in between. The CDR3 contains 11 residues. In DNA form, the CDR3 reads TGTGCCAGCAGTTATGGAGAGACCCAGTACTTC. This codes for CASSYGETQYF.

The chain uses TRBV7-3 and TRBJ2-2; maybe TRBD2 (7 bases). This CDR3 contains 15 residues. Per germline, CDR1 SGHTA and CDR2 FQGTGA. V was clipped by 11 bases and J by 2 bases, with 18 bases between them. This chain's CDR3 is CAQRGRGKNTGELFF. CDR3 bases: TGTGCCCAAAGGGGGAGGGGGAAAAACACCGGGGAGCTGTTTTTT.

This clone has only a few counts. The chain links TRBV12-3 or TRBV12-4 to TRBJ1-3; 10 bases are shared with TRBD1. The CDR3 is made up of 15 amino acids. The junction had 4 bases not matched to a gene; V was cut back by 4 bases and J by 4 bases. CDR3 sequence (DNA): TGTGCCAGCAGTTGGGACAGGGGAAAAGGAAACACCATATATTTT. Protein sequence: CASSWDRGKGNTIYF.

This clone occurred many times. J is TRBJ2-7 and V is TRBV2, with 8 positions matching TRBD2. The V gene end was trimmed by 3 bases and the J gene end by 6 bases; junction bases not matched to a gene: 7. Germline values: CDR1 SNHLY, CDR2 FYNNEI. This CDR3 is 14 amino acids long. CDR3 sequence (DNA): TGTGCCAGCAGTGATACCGGGAGGGAGTCCGAGCAGTACTTC. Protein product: CASSDTGRESEQYF.

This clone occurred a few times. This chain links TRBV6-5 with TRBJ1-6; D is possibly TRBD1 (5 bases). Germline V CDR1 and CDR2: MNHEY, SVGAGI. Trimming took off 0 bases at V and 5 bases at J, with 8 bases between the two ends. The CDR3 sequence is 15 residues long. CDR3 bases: TGTGCCAGCAGTTACTCGAGGGGTAATAATTCACCCCTCCACTTT. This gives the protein CASSYSRGNNSPLHF.

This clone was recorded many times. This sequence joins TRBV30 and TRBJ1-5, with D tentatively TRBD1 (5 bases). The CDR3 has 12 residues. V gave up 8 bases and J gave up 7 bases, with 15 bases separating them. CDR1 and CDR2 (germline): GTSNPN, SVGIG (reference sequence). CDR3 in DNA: TGTGCCCTCCGGCAGGGTGCCCAGCCCCAGCATTTT. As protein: CALRQGAQPQHF.